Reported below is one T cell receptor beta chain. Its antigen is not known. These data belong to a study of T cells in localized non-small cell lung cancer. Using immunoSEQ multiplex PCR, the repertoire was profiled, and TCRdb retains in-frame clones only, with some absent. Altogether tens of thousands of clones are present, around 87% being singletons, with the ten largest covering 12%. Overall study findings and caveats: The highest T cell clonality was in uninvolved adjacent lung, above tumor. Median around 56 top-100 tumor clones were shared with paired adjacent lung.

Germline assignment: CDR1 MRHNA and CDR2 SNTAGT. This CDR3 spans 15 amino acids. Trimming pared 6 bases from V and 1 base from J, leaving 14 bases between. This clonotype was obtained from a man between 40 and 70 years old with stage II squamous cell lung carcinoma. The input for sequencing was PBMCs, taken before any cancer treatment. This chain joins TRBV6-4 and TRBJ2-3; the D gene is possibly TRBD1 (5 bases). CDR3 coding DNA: TGTGCCAGCAGCCGAGATACAGGTGGCACAGATACGCAGTATTTT. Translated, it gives CASSRDTGGTDTQYF.